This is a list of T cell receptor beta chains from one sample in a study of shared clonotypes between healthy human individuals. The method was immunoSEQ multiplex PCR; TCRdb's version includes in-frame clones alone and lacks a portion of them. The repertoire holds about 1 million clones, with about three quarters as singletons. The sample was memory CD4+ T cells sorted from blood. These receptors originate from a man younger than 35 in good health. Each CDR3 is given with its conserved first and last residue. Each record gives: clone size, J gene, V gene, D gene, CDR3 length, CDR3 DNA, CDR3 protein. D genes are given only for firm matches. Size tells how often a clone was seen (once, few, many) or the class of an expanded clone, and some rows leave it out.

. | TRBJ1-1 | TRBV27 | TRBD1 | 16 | TGTGCCAGCAGTCCCGGGACAGGGGGGATGAACACTGAAGCTTTCTTT | CASSPGTGGMNTEAFF
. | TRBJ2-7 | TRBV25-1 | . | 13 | TGTGCCAGCAGTGGGACTACGGCCTACGAGCAGTACTTC | CASSGTTAYEQYF
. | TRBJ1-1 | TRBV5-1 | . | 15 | TGCGCCAGCAGCTTAGGGGGATGGTACTTATCTGAAGCTTTCTTT | CASSLGGWYLSEAFF
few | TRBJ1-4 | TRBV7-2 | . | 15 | TGTGCCAGCCAGCTTAACGGGGCAACTAATGAAAAACTGTTTTTT | CASQLNGATNEKLFF
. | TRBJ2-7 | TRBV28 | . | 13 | TGTGCCAGCAGTTGGGCAGGGGCCTACGAGCAGTACTTC | CASSWAGAYEQYF
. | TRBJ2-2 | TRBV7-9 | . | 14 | TGTGCCAGCAGCTTAATTCCCGACTTCGGGGAGCTGTTTTTT | CASSLIPDFGELFF
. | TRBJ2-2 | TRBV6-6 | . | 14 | TGTGCCAGCAGTGATCGGACACACACCGGGGAGCTGTTTTTT | CASSDRTHTGELFF
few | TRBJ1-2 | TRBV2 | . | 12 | TGTGCCAGCGGTGGGGGGCTCTATGGCTACACCTTC | CASGGGLYGYTF
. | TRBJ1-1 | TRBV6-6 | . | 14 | TGTGCCAGCAGTTATCGTTTTTCGACCACTGAAGCTTTCTTT | CASSYRFSTTEAFF
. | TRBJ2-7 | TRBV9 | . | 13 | TGTGCCAGCAGCGCTCAGCTGGGCTACGAGCAGTACTTC | CASSAQLGYEQYF
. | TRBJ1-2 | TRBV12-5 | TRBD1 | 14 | TGTGCTAGTGGTTTGCCAGGGACAGTCTATGGCTACACCTTC | CASGLPGTVYGYTF
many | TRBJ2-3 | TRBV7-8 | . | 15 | TGTGCCAGCAGCCTTAAGGGGGGATCCACAGATACGCAGTATTTT | CASSLKGGSTDTQYF
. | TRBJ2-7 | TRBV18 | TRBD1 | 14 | TGTGCCAGCTCACCGGGACAGGCCACCTACGAGCAGTACTTC | CASSPGQATYEQYF
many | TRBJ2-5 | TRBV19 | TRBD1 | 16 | TGTGCCAGTAGTCCGACAGGGTCGAAACCCCAAGAGACCCAGTACTTC | CASSPTGSKPQETQYF
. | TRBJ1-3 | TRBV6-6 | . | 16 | TGTGCCAGCAGTCCTCAGGGAGGCCGCTCTGGAAACACCATATATTTT | CASSPQGGRSGNTIYF
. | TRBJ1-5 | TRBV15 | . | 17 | TGTGCCACCAGCAGAGAGGGGGGACTAGGGGGCAATCAGCCCCAGCATTTT | CATSREGGLGGNQPQHF
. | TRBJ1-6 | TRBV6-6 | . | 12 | TGTGCCAGCAGCGACCACAATTCACCCCTCCACTTT | CASSDHNSPLHF
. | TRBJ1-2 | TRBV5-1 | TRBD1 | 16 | TGCGCCAGCAGCTCGGCATGGGGACAGGCCCCCTATGGCTACACCTTC | CASSSAWGQAPYGYTF
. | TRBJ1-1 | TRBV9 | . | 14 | TGTGCCAGCAGCGTAGTAGGCAGTGACACTGAAGCTTTCTTT | CASSVVGSDTEAFF
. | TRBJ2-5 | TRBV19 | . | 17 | TGTGCCAGTAGTACACCCTCCGGGAAGACCACACAAGAGACCCAGTACTTC | CASSTPSGKTTQETQYF
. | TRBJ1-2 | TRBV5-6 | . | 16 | TGTGCCAGCAGCCTCGGCTTGGGGCAGGGGAACTATGGCTACACCTTC | CASSLGLGQGNYGYTF
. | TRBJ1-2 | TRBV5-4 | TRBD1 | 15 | TGTGCCAGCAGCGCCGGGACAGGCAGCAACTATGGCTACACCTTC | CASSAGTGSNYGYTF
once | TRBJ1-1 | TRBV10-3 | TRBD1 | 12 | TGTGCCATCAGCTCGACAGGGGTTGAAGCTTTCTTT | CAISSTGVEAFF
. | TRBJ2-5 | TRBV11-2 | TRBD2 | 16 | TGTGCCAGCAGCTTAGATCGGGCGGGAGGCGGTGAGACCCAGTACTTC | CASSLDRAGGGETQYF
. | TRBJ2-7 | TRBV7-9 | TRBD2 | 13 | TGTGCCAGCAGCTCTAGCGGATCTCACGAGCAGTACTTC | CASSSSGSHEQYF
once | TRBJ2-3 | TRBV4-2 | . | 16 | TGTGCCAGCAGCCAAGATCTAGCCACGAGCACAGATACGCAGTATTTT | CASSQDLATSTDTQYF
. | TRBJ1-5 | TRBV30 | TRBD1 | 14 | TGTGCCTGGGACAGGGGCTATAGCAATCAGCCCCAGCATTTT | CAWDRGYSNQPQHF
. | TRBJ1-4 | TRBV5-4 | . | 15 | TGTGCCAGCAGTCCCGGACGGAGTCTGAATGAAAAACTGTTTTTT | CASSPGRSLNEKLFF
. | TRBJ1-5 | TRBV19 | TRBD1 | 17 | TGTGCCAGTAGTATTTGGCAGGGGGCGAACGGCAATCAGCCCCAGCATTTT | CASSIWQGANGNQPQHF
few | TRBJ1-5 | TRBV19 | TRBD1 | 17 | TGTGCCAGTAGTATTCTCAACAGGGGGGCCAGCAATCAGCCCCAGCATTTT | CASSILNRGASNQPQHF
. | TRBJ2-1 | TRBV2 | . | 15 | TGTGCCAGCAGTGAAGGCAGGGACGCGGCCAATGAGCAGTTCTTC | CASSEGRDAANEQFF
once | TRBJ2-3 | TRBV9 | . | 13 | TGTGCCAGCAGCGGGGGAGTTACAGATACGCAGTATTTT | CASSGGVTDTQYF
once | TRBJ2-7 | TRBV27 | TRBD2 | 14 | TGTGCCAGCAGTCTAGCGGGAGGTAAATACGAGCAGTACTTC | CASSLAGGKYEQYF
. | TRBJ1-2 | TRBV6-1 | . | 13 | TGTGCCATCTGGACAGATGCTAACTATGGCTACACCTTC | CAIWTDANYGYTF
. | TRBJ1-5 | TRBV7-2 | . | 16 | TGTGCCAGCAGCTTAGTAGCAGGGATTAGCAATCAGCCCCAGCATTTT | CASSLVAGISNQPQHF
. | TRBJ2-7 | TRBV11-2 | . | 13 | TGTGCCAGCAGCCCCCGGCCGGGGTACGAGCAGTACTTC | CASSPRPGYEQYF
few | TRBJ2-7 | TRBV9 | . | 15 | TGTGCCAGCAGGTTTGGTGAAGGAAGGCCCTACGAGCAGTACTTC | CASRFGEGRPYEQYF
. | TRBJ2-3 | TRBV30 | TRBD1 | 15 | TGTGCCTGGAGTGTACTGCAGGGGGGCACAGATACGCAGTATTTT | CAWSVLQGGTDTQYF
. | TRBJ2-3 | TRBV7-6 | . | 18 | TGTGCCAGCAGCCCCTACCCCGACTGGTCTGCTGGCACAGATACGCAGTATTTT | CASSPYPDWSAGTDTQYF
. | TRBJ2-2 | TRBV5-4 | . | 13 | TGTGCCAGCAGCTTGAGGAACACCGGGGAGCTGTTTTTT | CASSLRNTGELFF
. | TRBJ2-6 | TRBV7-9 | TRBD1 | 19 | TGTGCCAGCAGCTTAGGTTTCGACAGGGCGCTAACAGGGGCCAACGTCCTGACTTTC | CASSLGFDRALTGANVLTF
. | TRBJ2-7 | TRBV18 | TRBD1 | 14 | TGTGCCAGCTCTTGGACAGGGGCTATATTCGAGCAGTACTTC | CASSWTGAIFEQYF
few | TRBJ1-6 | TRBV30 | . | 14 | TGTGCCTGGAGTGAGAGGAGGGGAGGTTCACCCCTCCACTTT | CAWSERRGGSPLHF
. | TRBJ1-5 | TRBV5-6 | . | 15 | TGTGCCAGCAGTTTCGGCAGGTTTAGCAATCAGCCCCAGCATTTT | CASSFGRFSNQPQHF
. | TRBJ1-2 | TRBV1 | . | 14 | TGCACCAGCAGCCAAGATGTTCGGGGTCATGGCTACACCTTC | CTSSQDVRGHGYTF
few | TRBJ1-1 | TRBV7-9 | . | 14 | TGTGCCAGCAGCTTAGGGACGGCGAACACTGAAGCTTTCTTT | CASSLGTANTEAFF
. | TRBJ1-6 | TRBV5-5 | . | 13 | TGTGCCAGCAGCGTAGAATTAACTTCCCCCCTCCACTTT | CASSVELTSPLHF
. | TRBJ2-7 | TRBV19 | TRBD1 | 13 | TGTGCCACCCAGGGGGTGGGCTCCTACGAGCAGTACTTC | CATQGVGSYEQYF
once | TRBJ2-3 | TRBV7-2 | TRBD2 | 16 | TGTGCCAGCAGCTTATGGGCGGGAGGGGGAAGGGATACGCAGTATTTT | CASSLWAGGGRDTQYF
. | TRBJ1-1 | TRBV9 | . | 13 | TGTGCCAGCAGCCCAATTTCCCTGTCTGAAGCTTTCTTT | CASSPISLSEAFF
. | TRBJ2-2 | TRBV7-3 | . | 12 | TGTGCCAGCAGCTTACGGACCGGGGAGCTGTTTTTT | CASSLRTGELFF
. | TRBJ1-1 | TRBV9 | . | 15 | TGTGCCAGCAGCGACCGGCCGAGCATGAACACTGAAGCTTTCTTT | CASSDRPSMNTEAFF
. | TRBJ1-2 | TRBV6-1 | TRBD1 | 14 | TGTGCCAGCGAGGGGGACAGGGGAGACTATGGCTACACCTTC | CASEGDRGDYGYTF
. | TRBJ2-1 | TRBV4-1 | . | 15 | TGCGCCAGCAGCCACCCGATAGCCCAGAAGGATGAGCAGTTCTTC | CASSHPIAQKDEQFF